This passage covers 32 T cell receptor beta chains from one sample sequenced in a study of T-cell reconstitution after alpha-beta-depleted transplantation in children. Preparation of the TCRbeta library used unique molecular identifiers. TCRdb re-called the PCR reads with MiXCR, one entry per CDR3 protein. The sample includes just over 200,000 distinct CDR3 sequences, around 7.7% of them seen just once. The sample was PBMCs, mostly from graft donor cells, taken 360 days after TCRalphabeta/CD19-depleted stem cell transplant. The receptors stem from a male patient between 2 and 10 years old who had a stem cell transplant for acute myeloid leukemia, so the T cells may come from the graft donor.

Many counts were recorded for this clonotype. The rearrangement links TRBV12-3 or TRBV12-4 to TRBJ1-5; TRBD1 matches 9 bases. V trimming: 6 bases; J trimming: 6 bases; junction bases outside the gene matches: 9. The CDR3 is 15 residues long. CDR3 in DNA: TGTGCCAGCAGGTCCGGGACAGGGAAGGGTCAGCCCCAGCATTTT. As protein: CASRSGTGKGQPQHF.

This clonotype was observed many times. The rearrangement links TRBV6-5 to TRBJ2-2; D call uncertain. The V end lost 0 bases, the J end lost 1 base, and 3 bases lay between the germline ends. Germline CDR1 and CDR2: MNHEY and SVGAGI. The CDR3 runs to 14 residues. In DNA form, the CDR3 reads TGTGCCAGCAGTTACTCTGGGAACACCGGGGAGCTGTTTTTT. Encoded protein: CASSYSGNTGELFF.

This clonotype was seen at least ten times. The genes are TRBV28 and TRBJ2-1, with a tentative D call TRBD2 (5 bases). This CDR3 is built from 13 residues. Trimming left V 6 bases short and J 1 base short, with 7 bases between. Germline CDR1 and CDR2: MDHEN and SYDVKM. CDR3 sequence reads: CASSRDSYNEQFF. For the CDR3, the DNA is TGTGCCAGCAGCCGGGATTCCTACAATGAGCAGTTCTTC.

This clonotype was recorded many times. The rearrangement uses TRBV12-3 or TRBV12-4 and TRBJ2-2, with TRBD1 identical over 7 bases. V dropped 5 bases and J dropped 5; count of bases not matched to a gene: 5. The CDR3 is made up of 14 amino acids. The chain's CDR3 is CASSKTGLTGELFF. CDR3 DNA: TGTGCCAGCAGTAAGACAGGGTTAACCGGGGAGCTGTTTTTT.

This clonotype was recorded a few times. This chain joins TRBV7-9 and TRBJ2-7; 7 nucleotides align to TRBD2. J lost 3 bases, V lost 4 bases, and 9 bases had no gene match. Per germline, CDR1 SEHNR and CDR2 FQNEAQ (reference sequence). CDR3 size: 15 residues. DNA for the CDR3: TGTGCCAGCAGCTCTCGGACTAGTAATGTCTACGAGCAGTACTTC. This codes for CASSSRTSNVYEQYF.

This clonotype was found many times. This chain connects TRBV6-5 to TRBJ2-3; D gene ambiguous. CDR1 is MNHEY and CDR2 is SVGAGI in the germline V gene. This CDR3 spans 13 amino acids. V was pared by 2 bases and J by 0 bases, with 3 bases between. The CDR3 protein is CASSYISTDTQYF. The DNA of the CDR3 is TGTGCCAGCAGTTACATTAGCACAGATACGCAGTATTTT.

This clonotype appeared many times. CDR3 nucleotides: TGTGCCAGCAGTTTCTTCCCTGGTGAGCAGTTCTTC. This gives the protein CASSFFPGEQFF. The chain uses TRBV12-3 or TRBV12-4 and TRBJ2-1; D gene uncertain. CDR3 length: 12 residues. With 3 bases removed from V and 9 bases from J, the gap between germline ends came to 9 bases.

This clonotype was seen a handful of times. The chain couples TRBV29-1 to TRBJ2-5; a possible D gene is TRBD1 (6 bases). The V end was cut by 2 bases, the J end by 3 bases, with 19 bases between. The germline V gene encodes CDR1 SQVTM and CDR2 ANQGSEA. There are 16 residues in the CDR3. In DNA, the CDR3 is TGCAGCGTTGAATTCTACGGAGACAGGCGCGAAGAGACCCAGTACTTC. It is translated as CSVEFYGDRREETQYF.

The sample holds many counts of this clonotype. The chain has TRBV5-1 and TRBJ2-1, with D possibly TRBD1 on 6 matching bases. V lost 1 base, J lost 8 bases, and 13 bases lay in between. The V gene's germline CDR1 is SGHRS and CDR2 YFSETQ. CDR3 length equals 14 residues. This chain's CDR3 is CASSLPTGYYEQFF. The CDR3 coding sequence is TGCGCCAGCAGCTTGCCTACAGGGTACTATGAGCAGTTCTTC.

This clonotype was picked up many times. CDR3: CASSLEVASGHQETQYF. The CDR3 DNA is TGTGCCAGCAGCTTAGAGGTCGCTAGCGGGCACCAAGAGACCCAGTACTTC. The chain uses TRBV13 and TRBJ2-5, with TRBD2 matching over 8 bases. This CDR3 has 17 residues. The V and J ends lost 1 base and 0 bases, in that order; junction bases with no gene match: 7. CDR1 and CDR2 (germline): PRHDT, FYEKMQ (reference sequence). The variable domain in full, completed from reference TRBV13 and TRBJ2-5, reads AAGVIQSPRHLIKEKRETATLKCYPIPRHDTVYWYQQGPGQDPQFLISFYEKMQSDKGSIPDRFSAQQFSDYHSELNMSSLELGDSALYFCASSLEVASGHQETQYFGPGTRLLVL.

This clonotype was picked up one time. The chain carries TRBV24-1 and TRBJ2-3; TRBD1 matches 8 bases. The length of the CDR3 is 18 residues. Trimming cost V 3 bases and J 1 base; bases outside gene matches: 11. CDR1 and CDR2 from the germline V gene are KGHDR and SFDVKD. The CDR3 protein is CATSDPGTGQGGTDTQYF. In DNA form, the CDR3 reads TGTGCCACCAGTGATCCCGGCACCGGACAGGGCGGCACAGATACGCAGTATTTT.

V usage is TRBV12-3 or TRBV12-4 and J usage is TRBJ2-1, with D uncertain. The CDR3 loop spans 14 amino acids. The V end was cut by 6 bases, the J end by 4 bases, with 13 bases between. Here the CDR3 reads CASSDGQEYNEQFF. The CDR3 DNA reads TGTGCCAGCAGCGACGGGCAGGAATACAATGAGCAGTTCTTC.

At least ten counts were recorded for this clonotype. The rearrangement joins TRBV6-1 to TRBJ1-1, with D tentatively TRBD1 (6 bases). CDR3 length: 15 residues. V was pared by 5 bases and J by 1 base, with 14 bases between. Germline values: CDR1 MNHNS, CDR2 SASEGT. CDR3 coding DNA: TGTGCCAGCAGTCCAACCGGGACACGGAACACTGAAGCTTTCTTT. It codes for CASSPTGTRNTEAFF.

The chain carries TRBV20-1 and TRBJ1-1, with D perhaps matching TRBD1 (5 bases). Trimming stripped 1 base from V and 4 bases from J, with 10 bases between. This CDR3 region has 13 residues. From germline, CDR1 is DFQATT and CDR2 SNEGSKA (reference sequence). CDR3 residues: CSARGGDGTEAFF. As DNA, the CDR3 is TGCAGTGCTAGAGGCGGGGACGGCACTGAAGCTTTCTTT.

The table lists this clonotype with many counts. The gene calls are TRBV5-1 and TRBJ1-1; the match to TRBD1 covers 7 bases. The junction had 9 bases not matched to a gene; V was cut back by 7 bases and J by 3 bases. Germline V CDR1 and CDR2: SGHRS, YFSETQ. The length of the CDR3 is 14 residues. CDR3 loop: CASGRQGMDTEAFF. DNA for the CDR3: TGCGCCAGCGGAAGACAGGGTATGGACACTGAAGCTTTCTTT.

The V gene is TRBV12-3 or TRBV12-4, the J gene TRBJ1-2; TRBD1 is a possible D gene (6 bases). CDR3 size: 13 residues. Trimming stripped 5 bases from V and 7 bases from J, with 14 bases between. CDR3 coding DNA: TGTGCCAGCAGTCTCACAGGGCGGGGTGGCTACACCTTC. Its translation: CASSLTGRGGYTF.

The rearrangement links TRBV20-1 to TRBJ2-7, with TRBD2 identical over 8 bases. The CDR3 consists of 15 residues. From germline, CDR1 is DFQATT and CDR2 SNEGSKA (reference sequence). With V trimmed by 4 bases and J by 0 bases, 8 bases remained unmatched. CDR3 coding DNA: TGCAGTGCTATCGGGATAGCGGGAACCTCCTACGAGCAGTACTTC. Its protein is CSAIGIAGTSYEQYF.

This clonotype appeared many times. CDR3 in amino acids: CAISTTSGTYNEQFF. In DNA, the CDR3 is TGTGCCATCAGCACGACTAGCGGGACTTACAATGAGCAGTTCTTC. The chain carries TRBV10-3 and TRBJ2-1; TRBD2 matches at 11 bases. V dropped 6 bases and J dropped 4; count of bases not matched to a gene: 5. The CDR3 totals 15 residues. CDR1 and CDR2 (germline): ENHRY, SYGVKD.

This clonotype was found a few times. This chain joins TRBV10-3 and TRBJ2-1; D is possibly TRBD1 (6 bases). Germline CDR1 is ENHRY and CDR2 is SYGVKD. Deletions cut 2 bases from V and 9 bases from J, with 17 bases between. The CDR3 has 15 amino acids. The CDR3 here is CAISEGAGVVSEQFF. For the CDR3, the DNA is TGTGCCATCAGTGAGGGCGCAGGGGTGGTCAGTGAGCAGTTCTTC.

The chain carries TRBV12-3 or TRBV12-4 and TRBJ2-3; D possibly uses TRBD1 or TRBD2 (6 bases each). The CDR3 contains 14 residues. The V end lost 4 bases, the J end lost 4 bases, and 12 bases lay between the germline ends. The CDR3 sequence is CASSWTGGPDTQYF. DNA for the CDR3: TGTGCCAGCAGTTGGACCGGGGGCCCAGATACGCAGTATTTT.

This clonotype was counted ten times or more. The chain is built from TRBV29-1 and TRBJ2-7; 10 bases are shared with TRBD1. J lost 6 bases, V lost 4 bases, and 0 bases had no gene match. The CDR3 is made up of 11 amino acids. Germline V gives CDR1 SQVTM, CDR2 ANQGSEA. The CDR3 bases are TGCAGCGTTGGACAGGGGGCCGAGCAGTACGTC. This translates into CSVGQGAEQYV.

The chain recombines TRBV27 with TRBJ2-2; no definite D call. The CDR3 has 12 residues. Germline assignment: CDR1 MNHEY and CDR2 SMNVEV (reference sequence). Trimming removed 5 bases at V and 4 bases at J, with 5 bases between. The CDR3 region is CASSKTTGELFF. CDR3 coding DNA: TGTGCCAGCAGTAAAACCACCGGGGAGCTGTTTTTT.

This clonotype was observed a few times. For the CDR3, the DNA is TGTGCCAGCAGCCCGGGACTAGCGGTCTTCCAAGAGACCCAGTACTTC. The encoded protein is CASSPGLAVFQETQYF. The V call is TRBV6-2 or TRBV6-3, the J call TRBJ2-5; 11 nucleotides line up with TRBD2. The trim removed 6 bases at V and 1 base at J, leaving 7 bases unmatched. Germline V gene data show CDR1 as MNHEY and CDR2 as SVGEGT. CDR3 length: 16 residues.

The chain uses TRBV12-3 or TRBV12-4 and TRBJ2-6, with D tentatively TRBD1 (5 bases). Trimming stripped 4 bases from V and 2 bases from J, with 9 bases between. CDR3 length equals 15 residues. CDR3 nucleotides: TGTGCCAGCAGTTCCCAGGGTACTGGGGCCAACGTCCTGACTTTC. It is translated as CASSSQGTGANVLTF.

The CDR3 sequence is CASSPRPGLDEKLFF. The DNA of the CDR3 is TGTGCCAGCAGCCCCCGCCCGGGCTTGGATGAAAAACTGTTTTTT. V and J are TRBV7-9 and TRBJ1-4, with D unclear. CDR3 length: 15 residues. V lost 5 bases, J lost 6 bases, and 16 bases lay in between. CDR1 is SEHNR and CDR2 is FQNEAQ in the germline V gene (reference sequence).

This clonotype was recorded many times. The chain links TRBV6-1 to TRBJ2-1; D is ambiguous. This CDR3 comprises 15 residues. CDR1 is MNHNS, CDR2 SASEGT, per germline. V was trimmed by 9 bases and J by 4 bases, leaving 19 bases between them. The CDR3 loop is CASQSTPSFYNEQFF. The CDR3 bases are TGTGCCAGTCAGTCAACGCCTTCCTTTTACAATGAGCAGTTCTTC.

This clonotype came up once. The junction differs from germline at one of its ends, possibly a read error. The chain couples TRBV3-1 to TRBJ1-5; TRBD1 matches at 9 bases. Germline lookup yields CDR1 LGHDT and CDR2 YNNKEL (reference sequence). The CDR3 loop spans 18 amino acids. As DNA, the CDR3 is TGTACCAGCAGTCCCTTAGCCAGGGGACAGGGTTTCAATCAGCCCCAGCATTTT. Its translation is CTSSPLARGQGFNQPQHF.

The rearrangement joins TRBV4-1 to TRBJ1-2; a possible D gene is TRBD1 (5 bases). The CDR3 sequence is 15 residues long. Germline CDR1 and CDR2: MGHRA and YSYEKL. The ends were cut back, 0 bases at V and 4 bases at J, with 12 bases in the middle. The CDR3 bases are TGCGCCAGCAGCCAAGATAGAACAGGAACCTATGGCTACACCTTC. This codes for CASSQDRTGTYGYTF.

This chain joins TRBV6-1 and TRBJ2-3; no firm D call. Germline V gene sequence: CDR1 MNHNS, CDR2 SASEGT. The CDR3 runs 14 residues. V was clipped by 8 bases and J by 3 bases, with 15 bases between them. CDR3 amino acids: CASSWDGATDTQYF. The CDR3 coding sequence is TGTGCCAGCTCGTGGGATGGAGCAACAGATACGCAGTATTTT.

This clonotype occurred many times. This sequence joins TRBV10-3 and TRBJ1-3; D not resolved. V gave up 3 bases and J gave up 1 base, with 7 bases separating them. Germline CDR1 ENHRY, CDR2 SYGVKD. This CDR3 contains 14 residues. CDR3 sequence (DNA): TGTGCCATCAGTGATGGAGGTTCTGGAAACACCATATATTTT. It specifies CAISDGGSGNTIYF.

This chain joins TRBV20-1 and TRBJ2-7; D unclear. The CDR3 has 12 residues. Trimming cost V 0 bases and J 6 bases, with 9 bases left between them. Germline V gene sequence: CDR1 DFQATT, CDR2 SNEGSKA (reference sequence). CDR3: CSARDQGSEQYF. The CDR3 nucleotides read TGCAGTGCTAGAGATCAAGGGTCCGAGCAGTACTTC.

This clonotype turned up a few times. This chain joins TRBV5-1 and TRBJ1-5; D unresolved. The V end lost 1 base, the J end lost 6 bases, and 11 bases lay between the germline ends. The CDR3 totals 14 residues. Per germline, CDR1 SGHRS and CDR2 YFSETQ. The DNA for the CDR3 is TGCGCCAGCAGCTTGTACCCTGAGTCTCAGCCCCAGCATTTT. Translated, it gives CASSLYPESQPQHF.